This T cell receptor (beta chain) was captured by sequencing in a study of blood T cell repertoires in COVID-19. Membership in each cohort depended on participant-reported clinical history. Some clones are missing from TCRdb's copy, which holds only in-frame ones; the method was immunoSEQ multiplex PCR. Of about 340,000 clones in the sample, 92% were seen once. The CDR3 loop spans 13 amino acids. Trimming stripped 6 bases from V and 6 bases from J, with 12 bases between. Germline loops: CDR1 ENHRY, CDR2 SYGVKD. V gene TRBV10-3 combines with J gene TRBJ2-1; D possibly corresponds to TRBD1 (5 bases). Sequenced sample: PBMCs or T cells enriched from blood (not recorded which). This TCR was recovered from a woman in her twenties or thirties who had recovered from COVID-19. The CDR3 DNA reads as TGTGCCATCAGCACAGGTGTCCCCAATGAGCAGTTCTTC. It yields the protein CAISTGVPNEQFF.